Below are 25 T cell receptor beta chains sequenced from a single sample in a study of blood T cell repertoires in COVID-19. Libraries were prepared by immunoSEQ multiplex PCR; TCRdb keeps only in-frame clonotypes and omits some of them. The sample consists of 83,000 or so clones, around 86% of them appearing once. The sample comprised peripheral blood. All receptors come from a man aged 80 or over with active or convalescent COVID-19.

The V call is TRBV7-2, the J call TRBJ2-5, with TRBD2 identical over 7 bases. The CDR3 has 15 amino acids. CDR1 and CDR2 from the germline V gene are SGHTA and FQGNSA. V was pared by 6 bases and J by 1 base, with 8 bases of the junction left unmatched. CDR3 sequence (DNA): TGTGCCAGCAGACTAACGTGGGGGGGCCAAGAGACCCAGTACTTC. As protein: CASRLTWGGQETQYF.

V is TRBV5-1 and J is TRBJ2-5; TRBD2 agrees at 8 bases. CDR1 is SGHRS and CDR2 is YFSETQ in the germline V gene. The length of the CDR3 is 16 residues. The V and J ends lost 4 bases and 0 bases, in that order; junction bases with no gene match: 8. The CDR3 sequence: CASSTGGATYQETQYF. DNA for the CDR3: TGCGCCAGCAGCACCGGGGGGGCGACGTACCAAGAGACCCAGTACTTC.

The chain employs TRBV9 and TRBJ2-2; a weak D match, TRBD2 (5 bases). The V gene lost 0 bases and the J gene lost 0 bases, with 6 bases spanning the gap. Germline CDR1 reads SGDLS; CDR2 reads YYNGEE. This CDR3 has 15 amino acids. The CDR3 DNA sequence: TGTGCCAGCAGCGTAGGACTAACGAACACCGGGGAGCTGTTTTTT. Encoded protein: CASSVGLTNTGELFF.

The chain joins TRBV5-1 to TRBJ1-2, with 8 bases that match TRBD1. This CDR3 contains 15 residues. With V trimmed by 4 bases and J by 4 bases, 9 bases remained unmatched. Germline CDR1 reads SGHRS; CDR2 reads YFSETQ. This CDR3 is CASSMAGQGAYGYTF. CDR3 DNA: TGCGCCAGCAGCATGGCCGGTCAGGGGGCCTATGGCTACACCTTC.

This clone was counted only a few times. The genes are TRBV13 and TRBJ2-1; D unresolved. The CDR3 sequence is 13 residues long. The ends were cut back, 2 bases at V and 7 bases at J, with 9 bases in the middle. Germline V gene data show CDR1 as PRHDT and CDR2 as FYEKMQ (reference sequence). The DNA of the CDR3 is TGTGCCAGCAGCTTATCGAGATTTAATGAGCAGTTCTTC. Its protein is CASSLSRFNEQFF.

V gene TRBV12-5 combines with J gene TRBJ1-2; 7 bases map to TRBD1. Germline trimming cut 3 bases from V and 8 bases from J; bases unmatched to any gene: 18. Germline CDR1 LGHNT, CDR2 FRNRAP. The CDR3 has 17 amino acids. CDR3 bases: TGTGCTAGTGGTTTACAATTACAGAGGGGGCACAAGGAGGGCTACACCTTC. Protein: CASGLQLQRGHKEGYTF.

The rearrangement links TRBV7-2 to TRBJ1-2; D call uncertain. The CDR3 covers 14 residues. V was clipped by 1 base and J by 3 bases, with 9 bases between them. Per germline, CDR1 SGHTA and CDR2 FQGNSA. The CDR3 coding sequence is TGTGCCAGCAGCTTAGACGGGGTGGACTATGGCTACACCTTC. Protein sequence: CASSLDGVDYGYTF.

The rearrangement joins TRBV6-5 to TRBJ1-2, with D possibly being TRBD1 (6 bases). The CDR3 is 15 residues long. V lost 6 bases, J lost 2 bases, and 16 bases lay in between. Germline values: CDR1 MNHEY, CDR2 SVGAGI. The CDR3 nucleotides read TGTGCCAGCAGGAGGACAGAACCGAGAAACTATGGCTACACCTTC. Its protein product is CASRRTEPRNYGYTF.

This clone was counted only a few times. The CDR3 coding sequence is TGTGCCAGCAGCCTACAGGGCCACCAGCCCCAGCATTTT. Protein: CASSLQGHQPQHF. The genes are TRBV6-5 and TRBJ1-5; D is possibly TRBD1 (6 bases). Germline CDR1 MNHEY, CDR2 SVGAGI. Trimming removed 6 bases at V and 7 bases at J, with 13 bases between. The CDR3 covers 13 residues.

This clone was seen only once. This chain uses TRBV5-4 with TRBJ1-1; 10 nucleotides line up with TRBD1. Germline V gene sequence: CDR1 SGHNT, CDR2 YYREEE (reference sequence). V lost 4 bases to trimming and J lost 1 base; unmatched junction nucleotides: 4. The CDR3 has 15 amino acids. The chain's CDR3 is CASSLGTGANTEAFF. In nucleotides, the CDR3 is TGTGCCAGCAGCCTGGGGACAGGGGCGAACACTGAAGCTTTCTTT.

The chain combines TRBV27 with TRBJ1-5; D possibly corresponds to TRBD1 (5 bases). Looked up from germline, CDR1 is MNHEY and CDR2 is SMNVEV (reference sequence). This CDR3 is built from 15 residues. The V gene lost 2 bases and the J gene lost 2 bases, with 10 bases spanning the gap. CDR3 loop: CASSLGLGGNQPQHF. The CDR3 DNA reads TGTGCCAGCAGTTTAGGCTTAGGGGGCAATCAGCCCCAGCATTTT.

This chain connects TRBV28 to TRBJ2-1; TRBD1 matches at 8 bases. The germline CDR1 and CDR2 sequences are MDHEN and SYDVKM. The CDR3 runs 16 residues. V gave up 5 bases and J gave up 3 bases; unmatched junction bases: 9. The CDR3 here is CASSTGTGVVYNEQFF. The CDR3 nucleotides read TGTGCCAGCAGTACAGGGACAGGAGTCGTCTACAATGAGCAGTTCTTC.

The V call is TRBV18, the J call TRBJ2-5; maybe TRBD1 (7 bases). The V and J ends lost 4 bases and 1 base respectively, with 16 bases between them. CDR1 and CDR2 (germline): KGHSH, LQKENI. CDR3 size: 16 residues. CDR3 DNA sequence: TGTGCCAGCTCACTGCAACAGGGGACTTCCCAAGAGACCCAGTACTTC. It codes for CASSLQQGTSQETQYF.

This clone came up once. The V and J genes are TRBV2 and TRBJ2-2; perhaps TRBD1 as D (5 bases). CDR3 length: 14 amino acids. Trimming pared 3 bases from V and 0 bases from J, leaving 5 bases between. Germline loops: CDR1 SNHLY, CDR2 FYNNEI. The CDR3 spells CASSEGPNTGELFF. The CDR3 DNA sequence: TGTGCCAGCAGTGAGGGGCCGAACACCGGGGAGCTGTTTTTT.

This clone was counted a single time. This sequence joins TRBV24-1 and TRBJ2-2, with D possibly matching TRBD2 (7 bases). The ends were cut back, 4 bases at V and 4 bases at J, with 18 bases in the middle. The V gene's germline CDR1 is KGHDR and CDR2 SFDVKD. This CDR3 is built from 17 residues. The CDR3 sequence is CATSDPRPGGFTGELFF. DNA of the CDR3: TGTGCCACCAGTGACCCCCGGCCGGGGGGCTTCACCGGGGAGCTGTTTTTT.

This chain uses TRBV5-1 with TRBJ2-1; 14 positions match TRBD2. Germline CDR1 SGHRS, CDR2 YFSETQ. The V segment lost 8 bases and the J segment 3 bases; nucleotides outside the gene matches: 13. CDR3 length: 18 amino acids. The CDR3: CASTPGLAGAWFYNEQFF. Here the CDR3 DNA reads TGCGCCAGTACCCCGGGACTAGCGGGAGCCTGGTTCTACAATGAGCAGTTCTTC.

The J gene is TRBJ1-6, the V gene TRBV28; 8 bases line up with TRBD1. Trimming took 5 bases from V and 10 from J; bases not matched to a gene: 1. Germline V CDR1 and CDR2: MDHEN, SYDVKM. This CDR3 region has 12 residues. DNA for the CDR3: TGTGCCAGCAGTGCAGGGGGCTCACCCCTCCACTTT. Translated: CASSAGGSPLHF.

The gene calls are TRBV30 and TRBJ2-1; D might be TRBD1 (5 bases). With 2 bases removed from V and 5 bases from J, the gap between germline ends came to 7 bases. This CDR3 region has 12 residues. Germline CDR1 reads GTSNPN; CDR2 reads SVGIG (reference sequence). The CDR3 here is CAWSLGHNEQFF. The DNA of the CDR3 is TGTGCCTGGAGTTTGGGGCACAATGAGCAGTTCTTC.

This sequence joins TRBV4-1 and TRBJ1-3; no clear D. The CDR3 is 15 amino acids. V was pared by 4 bases and J by 4 bases, with 14 bases between. Per germline, CDR1 MGHRA and CDR2 YSYEKL. The CDR3 here is CASSPFAGGGNTIYF. CDR3 sequence (DNA): TGCGCCAGCAGCCCTTTTGCAGGCGGGGGAAACACCATATATTTT.

This chain connects TRBV19 to TRBJ1-4, with D perhaps TRBD1 (5 bases). The CDR3 totals 14 residues. Germline loops: CDR1 LNHDA, CDR2 SQIVND (reference sequence). The germline V and J ends were trimmed by 6 bases and 7 bases, with 15 bases remaining between them. CDR3 nucleotide sequence: TGTGCCAGTAGCCTCCGGAGGGACGGTGAAAAACTGTTTTTT. This translates into CASSLRRDGEKLFF.

A word on this clone: This same CDR3 is encoded by further DNA sequences in the sample. The V call is TRBV19, the J call TRBJ2-2, with D perhaps matching TRBD2 (5 bases). This CDR3 comprises 14 residues. CDR1 is LNHDA and CDR2 is SQIVND in the germline V gene (reference sequence). V was shortened by 7 bases and J by 0 bases, with 9 bases between the two germline ends. As DNA, the CDR3 is TGTGCCAGTAAAGGAGCGGCGAACACCGGGGAGCTGTTTTTT. Protein sequence: CASKGAANTGELFF.

The chain uses TRBV23-1 and TRBJ2-4; 10 bases match TRBD1. TRBV23-1 is sorted into the ORF group, with uncertain function. The CDR3 is 20 residues long. With V trimmed by 2 bases and J by 2 bases, 15 bases remained unmatched. CDR3 region: CASSQPLDRGRVLSKNIQYF. Written as DNA, the CDR3 is TGCGCCAGCAGTCAACCCCTTGACAGGGGGCGGGTTTTGTCCAAAAACATTCAGTACTTC.

This chain connects TRBV3-1 (or the pseudogene TRBV3-2) to TRBJ2-2; 7 bases match TRBD2. With V trimmed by 4 bases and J by 7 bases, 9 bases remained unmatched. The CDR3 covers 15 residues. The germline CDR1 and CDR2 sequences are LGHDT and YNNKEL (reference sequence). This CDR3 reads CASSRLLGGIGELFF. CDR3 in DNA: TGTGCCAGCAGCCGGCTTCTGGGAGGGATCGGGGAGCTGTTTTTT.

This chain connects TRBV19 to TRBJ2-7; possibly TRBD1 for D (5 bases). This CDR3 has 14 residues. Between the trimmed V and J ends, which lost 3 bases and 3 bases, there was a span of 12 bases. Germline V CDR1 and CDR2: LNHDA, SQIVND (reference sequence). DNA for the CDR3: TGTGCCAGTAGTATTACAGGCAGCAGCTACGAGCAGTACGTC. This translates into CASSITGSSYEQYV.

The chain recombines TRBV7-8 with TRBJ2-1; D perhaps matches TRBD2 (5 bases). The germline V gene has CDR1 SGHVS and CDR2 FQNEAQ. Between the trimmed V and J ends, which lost 2 bases and 5 bases, there was a span of 16 bases. The CDR3 consists of 16 residues. CDR3 DNA: TGTGCCAGCAGCTTATCACCCGGAACGGGGAACAATGAGCAGTTCTTC. This encodes CASSLSPGTGNNEQFF.